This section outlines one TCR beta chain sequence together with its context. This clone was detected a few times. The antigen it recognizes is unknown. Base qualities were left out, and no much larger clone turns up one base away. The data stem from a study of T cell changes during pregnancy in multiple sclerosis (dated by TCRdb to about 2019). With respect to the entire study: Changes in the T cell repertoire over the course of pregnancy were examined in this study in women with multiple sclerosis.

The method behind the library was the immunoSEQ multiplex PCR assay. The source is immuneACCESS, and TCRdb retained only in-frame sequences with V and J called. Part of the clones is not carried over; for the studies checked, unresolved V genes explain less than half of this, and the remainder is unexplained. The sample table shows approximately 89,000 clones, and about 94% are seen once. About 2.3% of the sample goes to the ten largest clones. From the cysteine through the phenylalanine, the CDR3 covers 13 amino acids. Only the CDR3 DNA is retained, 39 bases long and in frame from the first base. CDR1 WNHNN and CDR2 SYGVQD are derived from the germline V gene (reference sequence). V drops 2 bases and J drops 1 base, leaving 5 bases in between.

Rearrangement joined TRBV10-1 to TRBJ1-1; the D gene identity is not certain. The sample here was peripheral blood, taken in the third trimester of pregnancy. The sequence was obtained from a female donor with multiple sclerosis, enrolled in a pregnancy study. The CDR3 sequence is CASSEGRNTEAFF. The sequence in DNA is TGCGCCAGCAGTGAGGGCAGGAACACTGAAGCTTTCTTT.